The 30 T cell receptor beta chains below were found in one sample sequenced in a study of blood T cell repertoires in COVID-19 (TCRdb year 2020). To prepare the library, the immunoSEQ multiplex PCR assay was applied. What TCRdb holds here is the immuneACCESS table cut down to in-frame rearrangements. Part of the clones is not present; checked against another copy, under half of the missing clones reflect an unresolved V gene, and the others are unexplained. A total of fewer than 200,000 clones appear in this sample, roughly nine tenths of them only once. The ten largest clones take up 20% to 25% of the sample. The source material was peripheral blood. These receptor sequences come from a man aged 65-85 years with active or convalescent COVID-19.

In its sample, this clone was seen once. The chain joins TRBV19 to TRBJ1-3; D not certain. This CDR3 is built from 12 residues. CDR1 and CDR2 (germline): LNHDA, SQIVND (reference sequence). Trimming took off 6 bases at V and 7 bases at J, with 10 bases between the two ends. This CDR3 is CASRPTENTIYF. CDR3 nucleotide sequence: TGTGCCAGTAGACCAACAGAGAACACCATATATTTT.

The gene calls are TRBV5-1 and TRBJ1-4; weak D call: TRBD1 (6 bases). Germline values: CDR1 SGHRS, CDR2 YFSETQ. The CDR3 has 18 residues. Trimming cost V 4 bases and J 0 bases, with 19 bases left between them. CDR3 amino acids: CASSRGQIVHATNEKLFF. The CDR3 DNA sequence: TGCGCCAGCAGCCGAGGACAGATAGTTCATGCAACTAATGAAAAACTGTTTTTT. Full variable domain (outside the CDR3, taken from reference TRBV5-1 and TRBJ1-4): KAGVTQTPRYLIKTRGQQVTLSCSPISGHRSVSWYQQTPGQGLQFLFEYFSETQRNKGNFPGRFSGRQFSNSRSEMNVSTLELGDSALYLCASSRGQIVHATNEKLFFGSGTQLSVL.

This sequence joins TRBV7-2 and TRBJ1-6, with D perhaps TRBD1 (6 bases). Germline V gene data show CDR1 as SGHTA and CDR2 as FQGNSA. The CDR3 sequence is 16 residues long. The V and J ends lost 4 bases and 1 base respectively, with 11 bases between them. This CDR3 reads CASSSTGNSYNSPLHF. In DNA, the CDR3 is TGTGCCAGCAGCTCCACAGGGAATTCCTATAATTCACCCCTCCACTTT. The full variable domain, rest sourced from reference TRBV7-2 and TRBJ1-6, is GAGVSQSPSNKVTEKGKDVELRCDPISGHTALYWYRQSLGQGLEFLIYFQGNSAPDKSGLPSDRFSAERTGGSVSTLTIQRTQQEDSAVYLCASSSTGNSYNSPLHFGNGTRLTVT.

The chain couples TRBV6-5 to TRBJ1-1, with TRBD1 as a possible D gene (5 bases). Germline V lookup: CDR1 MNHEY, CDR2 SVGAGI. The CDR3 totals 15 residues. V was trimmed by 6 bases and J by 5 bases, leaving 19 bases between them. The CDR3 loop reads CASRTPGGVATEAFF. CDR3 in DNA: TGTGCCAGCAGGACCCCGGGGGGGGTAGCTACTGAAGCTTTCTTT.

The chain couples TRBV9 to TRBJ1-2, with D maybe TRBD1 (6 bases). The V and J ends lost 7 bases and 8 bases respectively, with 15 bases between them. Looked up from germline, CDR1 is SGDLS and CDR2 is YYNGEE. The CDR3 extends over 12 amino acids. CDR3 loop: CASREQGRGYTF. For the CDR3, the DNA is TGTGCCAGCCGGGAACAGGGACGGGGCTACACCTTC.

V gene TRBV5-1 combines with J gene TRBJ1-2; TRBD1 aligns across 9 bases. CDR1 and CDR2 from the germline V gene are SGHRS and YFSETQ. With V trimmed by 0 bases and J by 5 bases, 2 bases remained unmatched. CDR3 length equals 14 residues. The CDR3: CASSLGGTGYGYTF. The CDR3 DNA sequence: TGCGCCAGCAGCTTGGGAGGGACAGGGTATGGCTACACCTTC. The full variable domain, completed using reference TRBV5-1 and TRBJ1-2, is KAGVTQTPRYLIKTRGQQVTLSCSPISGHRSVSWYQQTPGQGLQFLFEYFSETQRNKGNFPGRFSGRQFSNSRSEMNVSTLELGDSALYLCASSLGGTGYGYTFGSGTRLTVV.

The V and J genes are TRBV28 and TRBJ1-5; D uncertain. The V end was cut by 1 base, the J end by 3 bases, with 10 bases between. This CDR3 comprises 15 residues. In germline, CDR1 is MDHEN, CDR2 SYDVKM. The CDR3 DNA is TGTGCCAGCAGTTTATTTAACGGAGACAATCAGCCCCAGCATTTT. This translates into CASSLFNGDNQPQHF.

This clone was recorded only once. This rearrangement joins TRBV11-2 to TRBJ1-3; D gene unclear. Trimming shortened V by 0 bases and J by 4 bases, and 13 bases separated the two germline ends. Germline V CDR1 and CDR2: SGHAT, FQNNGV. This CDR3 comprises 16 residues. The CDR3 DNA reads as TGTGCCAGCAGCTTAGACTCTGCAGTCGTCGGAAACACCATATATTTT. It encodes CASSLDSAVVGNTIYF.

The V call is TRBV7-9, the J call TRBJ1-1; the D gene is possibly TRBD1 (5 bases). The CDR3 sequence is 14 residues long. Germline lookup yields CDR1 SEHNR and CDR2 FQNEAQ (reference sequence). The V gene lost 0 bases and the J gene lost 4 bases, with 9 bases spanning the gap. The CDR3 region is CASSLALQGTEAFF. The CDR3 nucleotides are TGTGCCAGCAGCTTAGCACTGCAGGGCACTGAAGCTTTCTTT.

The rearrangement links TRBV10-3 to TRBJ2-1; tentatively, D is TRBD1 (5 bases). V was shortened by 3 bases and J by 0 bases, with 9 bases between the two germline ends. Germline-derived CDR1 and CDR2 are ENHRY and SYGVKD. This CDR3 has 15 residues. The CDR3 here is CAISEDDSSYNEQFF. The CDR3, as DNA: TGTGCCATCAGTGAAGATGACAGCTCCTACAATGAGCAGTTCTTC.

This clone was counted a single time. The gene calls are TRBV3-1 (or the pseudogene TRBV3-2) and TRBJ1-3, with unresolved D. The ends were cut back, 0 bases at V and 4 bases at J, with 4 bases in the middle. The CDR3 has 13 residues. The germline gives CDR1 LGHDT, CDR2 YNNKEL (reference sequence). Written as DNA, the CDR3 is TGTGCCAGCAGCCAAGAAATAGGAAACACCATATATTTT. It codes for CASSQEIGNTIYF.

The V and J genes are TRBV7-9 and TRBJ2-2; TRBD1 is a possible D gene (6 bases). The CDR3 has 15 amino acids. Trimming cost V 7 bases and J 1 base, with 13 bases left between them. Germline lookup yields CDR1 SEHNR and CDR2 FQNEAQ (reference sequence). CDR3 in DNA: TGTGCCAGCACGATCGAGGGACAGAACACCGGGGAGCTGTTTTTT. Translated, it gives CASTIEGQNTGELFF.

V usage is TRBV30 and J usage is TRBJ1-1, with TRBD1 matching 7 bases. The CDR3 consists of 13 residues. Germline V gives CDR1 GTSNPN, CDR2 SVGIG (reference sequence). With V trimmed by 5 bases and J by 0 bases, 3 bases remained unmatched. This CDR3 is CAWADRLNTEAFF. The CDR3 DNA reads as TGTGCCTGGGCGGACAGGCTGAACACTGAAGCTTTCTTT.

The chain carries TRBV2 and TRBJ2-1, with a weak D call TRBD2 (6 bases). There are 13 residues in the CDR3. Germline V CDR1 and CDR2: SNHLY, FYNNEI. Trimming took 7 bases from V and 5 from J, leaving 12 bases between them. The CDR3 coding sequence is TGTGCCAGCATCCGGGAGAGACACAATGAGCAGTTCTTC. It encodes CASIRERHNEQFF.

The chain joins TRBV19 to TRBJ1-2; D not certain. Germline V gene sequence: CDR1 LNHDA, CDR2 SQIVND (reference sequence). The length of the CDR3 is 15 residues. V was cut by 0 bases and J by 2 bases, with 10 bases left in between. The CDR3 DNA reads TGTGCCAGTAGTATAGATCTGGGCGCAAACTATGGCTACACCTTC. This sequence encodes CASSIDLGANYGYTF.

The DNA for the CDR3 is TGTGCCAGCAGCGCCTCTCCGGGCCGGACAAGCAATGAGCAGTTCTTC. It is translated as CASSASPGRTSNEQFF. The gene calls are TRBV9 and TRBJ2-1; perhaps TRBD1 as D (5 bases). V lost 3 bases to trimming and J lost 6 bases, with 19 bases between them. The CDR3 sequence is 16 residues long. Germline assignment: CDR1 SGDLS and CDR2 YYNGEE.

The J gene is TRBJ1-6, the V gene TRBV15; 7 nucleotides align to TRBD1. The ends lost 3 bases at V and 7 bases at J; junction bases unmatched: 6. Germline loops: CDR1 LNHNV, CDR2 YYDKDF (reference sequence). This CDR3 contains 15 residues. The CDR3 sequence: CATSSGGTANSPLHF. CDR3 sequence (DNA): TGTGCCACCAGCAGCGGCGGGACAGCGAATTCACCCCTCCACTTT.

V and J are TRBV5-1 and TRBJ1-6, with 7 nucleotides matching TRBD1. The V segment lost 3 bases and the J segment 9 bases; nucleotides outside the gene matches: 3. Looked up from germline, CDR1 is SGHRS and CDR2 is YFSETQ. The CDR3 runs to 13 residues. CDR3 sequence reads: CASSYRGGSPLHF. The CDR3, as DNA: TGCGCCAGCAGCTACAGGGGCGGTTCACCCCTCCACTTT.

V usage is TRBV11-2 and J usage is TRBJ2-5, with 10 positions matching TRBD1. V dropped 5 bases and J dropped 2; count of bases not matched to a gene: 8. The CDR3 is 16 residues long. Germline CDR1 is SGHAT and CDR2 is FQNNGV. The CDR3 loop reads CASSHWTGGGQETQYF. The CDR3 bases are TGTGCCAGCAGCCACTGGACAGGGGGAGGGCAAGAGACCCAGTACTTC.

The gene calls are TRBV7-8 and TRBJ1-2; D uncertain. CDR3 length: 17 amino acids. Germline V gene sequence: CDR1 SGHVS, CDR2 FQNEAQ. Trimming removed 5 bases at V and 2 bases at J, with 21 bases between. CDR3 sequence reads: CASSPGEGLRKNYGYTF. CDR3 bases: TGTGCCAGCAGCCCTGGGGAGGGATTGAGGAAGAACTATGGCTACACCTTC.

As regards this clone: Other nucleotide sequences in the sample specify the same CDR3. The chain couples TRBV5-1 to TRBJ1-1; D is perhaps TRBD1 (5 bases). The CDR3 covers 15 residues. The V and J ends lost 0 bases and 1 base respectively, with 10 bases between them. Germline V gives CDR1 SGHRS, CDR2 YFSETQ. DNA of the CDR3: TGCGCCAGCAGCTTGGAAGGGGTGGGGAACACTGAAGCTTTCTTT. Protein sequence: CASSLEGVGNTEAFF.

The J gene is TRBJ1-5, the V gene TRBV5-1; D may be TRBD1 (5 bases). Deletions cut 2 bases from V and 6 bases from J, with 12 bases between. The germline gives CDR1 SGHRS, CDR2 YFSETQ. This CDR3 has 14 amino acids. The CDR3 nucleotides are TGCGCCAGCAGCTTTGGGGGGGAAGCTCAGCCCCAGCATTTT. Translated: CASSFGGEAQPQHF.

In this sample, this clone turned up a few times. The chain couples TRBV5-4 to TRBJ1-5, with D perhaps matching TRBD1 (6 bases). The CDR3 is 12 amino acids. Germline lookup yields CDR1 SGHNT and CDR2 YYREEE (reference sequence). Trimming took 5 bases from V and 13 from J, leaving 16 bases between them. The DNA for the CDR3 is TGTGCCAGCAGTGATAGGGGGAGCCCGCAGCATTTT. Its protein is CASSDRGSPQHF.

The chain couples TRBV7-2 to TRBJ1-1; no definite D call. V gave up 2 bases and J gave up 1 base, with 5 bases separating them. Germline CDR1 is SGHTA and CDR2 is FQGNSA. The CDR3 has 13 amino acids. Here the CDR3 reads CASSLKQNTEAFF. CDR3 nucleotide sequence: TGTGCCAGCAGCTTAAAGCAGAACACTGAAGCTTTCTTT.

The chain links TRBV6-6 to TRBJ1-6, with D possibly being TRBD1 (5 bases). This CDR3 spans 14 amino acids. V was trimmed by 1 base and J by 10 bases, leaving 11 bases between them. The V gene's germline CDR1 is MNHNY and CDR2 SVGAGI (reference sequence). In DNA form, the CDR3 reads TGTGCCAGCAGTTACTACCGGGGGTCGTCACCCCTCCACTTT. Its protein is CASSYYRGSSPLHF.

The rearrangement joins TRBV19 to TRBJ1-6, with D possibly TRBD1 on 5 matching bases. Trimming pared 3 bases from V and 5 bases from J, leaving 8 bases between. In germline, CDR1 is LNHDA, CDR2 SQIVND (reference sequence). The CDR3 covers 14 residues. The DNA for the CDR3 is TGTGCCAGTAGTATTGGGGGGGATAATTCACCCCTCCACTTT. This codes for CASSIGGDNSPLHF.

This chain joins TRBV6-5 and TRBJ1-6; a weak D match, TRBD1 (6 bases). CDR3 size: 14 residues. Germline CDR1 is MNHEY and CDR2 is SVGAGI. V was trimmed by 7 bases and J by 7 bases, leaving 14 bases between them. CDR3 sequence reads: CASTNRDRNSPLHF. The CDR3 region has the DNA TGTGCCAGCACAAACAGGGATCGGAATTCACCCCTCCACTTT.

The gene calls are TRBV7-9 and TRBJ1-6; no reliable D call. CDR1 and CDR2 from the germline V gene are SEHNR and FQNEAQ (reference sequence). The CDR3 totals 15 residues. V lost 0 bases and J lost 7, with 10 bases in between. The CDR3 is CASSLAFGYNSPLHF. CDR3 DNA sequence: TGTGCCAGCAGCTTAGCCTTCGGGTACAATTCACCCCTCCACTTT.

The J gene is TRBJ1-1, the V gene TRBV30; 8 bases are shared with TRBD1. Trimming removed 7 bases from V and 4 bases from J; junction bases left unmatched: 14. Per the germline V gene, CDR1 is GTSNPN and CDR2 is SVGIG (reference sequence). The CDR3 is made up of 15 amino acids. CDR3 in DNA: TGTGCCTTGGACAGGGAAGTAGGGTTCGGCACTGAAGCTTTCTTT. This encodes CALDREVGFGTEAFF.

The genes are TRBV19 and TRBJ2-5, with TRBD1 matching 9 bases. This CDR3 contains 15 residues. V lost 6 bases, J lost 4 bases, and 9 bases stayed unmatched. Germline V CDR1 and CDR2: LNHDA, SQIVND (reference sequence). CDR3 DNA sequence: TGTGCCAGTAGAACCCGGGACAGGGATGGAGAGACCCAGTACTTC. This sequence encodes CASRTRDRDGETQYF.